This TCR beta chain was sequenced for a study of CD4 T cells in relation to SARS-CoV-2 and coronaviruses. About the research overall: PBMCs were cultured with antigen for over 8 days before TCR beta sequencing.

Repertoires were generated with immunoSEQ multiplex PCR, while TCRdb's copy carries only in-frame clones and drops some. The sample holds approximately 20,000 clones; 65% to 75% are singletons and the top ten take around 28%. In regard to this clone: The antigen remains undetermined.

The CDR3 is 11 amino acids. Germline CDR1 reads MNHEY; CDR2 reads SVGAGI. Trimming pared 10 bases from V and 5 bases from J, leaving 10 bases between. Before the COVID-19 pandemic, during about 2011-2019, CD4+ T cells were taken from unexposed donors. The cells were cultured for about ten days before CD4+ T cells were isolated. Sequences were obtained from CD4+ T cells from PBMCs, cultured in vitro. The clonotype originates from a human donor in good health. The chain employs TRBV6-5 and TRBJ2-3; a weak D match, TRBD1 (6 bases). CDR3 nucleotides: TGTGCCACAGGGGACGTAGATACGCAGTATTTT. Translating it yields CATGDVDTQYF.